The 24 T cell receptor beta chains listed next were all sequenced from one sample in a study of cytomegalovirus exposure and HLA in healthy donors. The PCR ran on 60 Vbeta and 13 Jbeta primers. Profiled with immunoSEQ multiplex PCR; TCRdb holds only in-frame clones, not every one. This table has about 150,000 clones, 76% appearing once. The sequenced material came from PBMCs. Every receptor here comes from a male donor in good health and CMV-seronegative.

The CDR3 DNA reads as TGTGCCAGTAGGCAACAGACAGGGTTGAACACTGAAGCTTTCTTT. Its translation is CASRQQTGLNTEAFF. V and J are TRBV19 and TRBJ1-1; 7 positions agree with TRBD1. With V trimmed by 6 bases and J by 0 bases, 7 bases remained unmatched. The CDR3 has 15 residues. The germline gives CDR1 LNHDA, CDR2 SQIVND (reference sequence).

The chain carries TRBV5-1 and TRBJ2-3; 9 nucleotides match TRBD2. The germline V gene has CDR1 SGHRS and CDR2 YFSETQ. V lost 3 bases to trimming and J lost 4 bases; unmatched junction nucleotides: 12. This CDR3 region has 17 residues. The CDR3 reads CASSYGAGTSTPDTQYF. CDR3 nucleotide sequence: TGCGCCAGCAGCTACGGAGCCGGGACTAGCACCCCAGATACGCAGTATTTT.

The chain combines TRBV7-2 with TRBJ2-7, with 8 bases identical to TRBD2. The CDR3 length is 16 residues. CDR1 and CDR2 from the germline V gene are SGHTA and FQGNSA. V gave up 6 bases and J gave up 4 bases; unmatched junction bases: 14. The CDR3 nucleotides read TGTGCCAGCAGTACTTCTAGCGGGCCGACCTCGTACGAGCAGTACTTC. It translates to CASSTSSGPTSYEQYF.

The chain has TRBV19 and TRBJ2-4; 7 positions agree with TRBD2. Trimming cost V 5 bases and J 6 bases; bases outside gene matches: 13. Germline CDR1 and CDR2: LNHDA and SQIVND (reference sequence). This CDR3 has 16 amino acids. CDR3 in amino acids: CASSAQAGLGGNIQYF. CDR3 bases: TGTGCCAGTAGTGCCCAAGCGGGGCTGGGAGGAAACATTCAGTACTTC.

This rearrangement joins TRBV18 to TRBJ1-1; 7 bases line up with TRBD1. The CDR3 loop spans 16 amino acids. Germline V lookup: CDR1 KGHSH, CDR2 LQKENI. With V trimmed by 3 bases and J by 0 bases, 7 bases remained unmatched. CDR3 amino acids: CASSPSWDRMNTEAFF. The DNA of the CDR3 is TGTGCCAGCTCACCGTCTTGGGACAGAATGAACACTGAAGCTTTCTTT.

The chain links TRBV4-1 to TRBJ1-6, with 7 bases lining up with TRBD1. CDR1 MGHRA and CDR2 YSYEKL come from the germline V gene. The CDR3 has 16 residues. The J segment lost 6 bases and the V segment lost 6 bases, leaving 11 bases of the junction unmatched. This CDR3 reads CASRPLLTGSNSPLHF. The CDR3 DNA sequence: TGCGCCAGCAGACCCCTGTTGACAGGGAGTAATTCACCCCTCCACTTT.

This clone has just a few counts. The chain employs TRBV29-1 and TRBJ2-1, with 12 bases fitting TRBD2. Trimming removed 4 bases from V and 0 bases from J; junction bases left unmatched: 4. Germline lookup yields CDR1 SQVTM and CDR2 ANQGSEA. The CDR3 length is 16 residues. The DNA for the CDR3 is TGCAGCGTTGGACTAGCGGGGGCCCGCTCCTACAATGAGCAGTTCTTC. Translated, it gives CSVGLAGARSYNEQFF.

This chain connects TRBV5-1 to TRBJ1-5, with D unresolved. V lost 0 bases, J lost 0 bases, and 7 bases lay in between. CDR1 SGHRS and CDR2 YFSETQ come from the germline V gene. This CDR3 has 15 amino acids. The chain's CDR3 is CASSLGLNSNQPQHF. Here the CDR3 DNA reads TGCGCCAGCAGCTTGGGACTCAATAGCAATCAGCCCCAGCATTTT.

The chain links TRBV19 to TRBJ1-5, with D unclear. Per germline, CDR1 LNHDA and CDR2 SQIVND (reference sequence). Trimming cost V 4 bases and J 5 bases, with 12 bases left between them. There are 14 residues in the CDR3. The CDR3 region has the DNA TGTGCCAGTAGTAGGACGACACTAGATCAGCCCCAGCATTTT. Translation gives CASSRTTLDQPQHF. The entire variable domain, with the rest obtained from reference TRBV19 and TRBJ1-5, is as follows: DGGITQSPKYLFRKEGQNVTLSCEQNLNHDAMYWYRQDPGQGLRLIYYSQIVNDFQKGDIAEGYSVSREKKESFPLTVTSAQKNPTAFYLCASSRTTLDQPQHFGDGTRLSIL.

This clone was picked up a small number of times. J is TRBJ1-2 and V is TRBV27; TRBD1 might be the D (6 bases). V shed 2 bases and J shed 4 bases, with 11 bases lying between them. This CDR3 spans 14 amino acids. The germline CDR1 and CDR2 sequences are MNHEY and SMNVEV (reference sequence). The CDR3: CASSLGGQLYGYTF. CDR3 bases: TGTGCCAGCAGTTTAGGAGGACAGCTCTATGGCTACACCTTC.

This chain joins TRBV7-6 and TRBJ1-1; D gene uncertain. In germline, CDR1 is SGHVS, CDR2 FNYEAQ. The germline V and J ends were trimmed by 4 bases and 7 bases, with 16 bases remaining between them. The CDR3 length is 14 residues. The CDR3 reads CASSSRGGNGEAFF. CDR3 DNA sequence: TGTGCCAGCAGCTCCCGAGGAGGAAATGGTGAAGCTTTCTTT.

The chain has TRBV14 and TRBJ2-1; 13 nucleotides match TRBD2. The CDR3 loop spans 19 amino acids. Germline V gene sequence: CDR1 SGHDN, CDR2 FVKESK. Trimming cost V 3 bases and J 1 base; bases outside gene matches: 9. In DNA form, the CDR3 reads TGTGCCAGCAGCCAGGGGGGACTAGCGGGATGGTTTTCCTACAATGAGCAGTTCTTC. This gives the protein CASSQGGLAGWFSYNEQFF.

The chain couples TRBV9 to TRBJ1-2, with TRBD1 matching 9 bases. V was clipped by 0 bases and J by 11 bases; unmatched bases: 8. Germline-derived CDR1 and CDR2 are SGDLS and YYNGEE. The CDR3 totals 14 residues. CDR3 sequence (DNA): TGTGCCAGCAGCGTAGCCGGGACAGGGAGATCTTACACCTTC. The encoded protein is CASSVAGTGRSYTF.

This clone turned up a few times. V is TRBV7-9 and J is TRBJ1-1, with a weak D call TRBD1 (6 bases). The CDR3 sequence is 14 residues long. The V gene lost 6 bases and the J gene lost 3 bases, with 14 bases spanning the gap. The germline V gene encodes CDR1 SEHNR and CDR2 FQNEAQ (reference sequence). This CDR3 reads CASSSKQGYTEAFF. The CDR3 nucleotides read TGTGCCAGCAGTTCTAAACAGGGATACACTGAAGCTTTCTTT.

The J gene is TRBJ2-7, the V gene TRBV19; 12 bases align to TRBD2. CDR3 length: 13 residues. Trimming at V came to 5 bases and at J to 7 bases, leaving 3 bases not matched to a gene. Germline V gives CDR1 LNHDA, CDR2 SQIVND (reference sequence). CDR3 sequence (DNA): TGTGCCAGTAGTTACGGACTAGCGGGGGAGCAGTACTTC. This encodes CASSYGLAGEQYF.

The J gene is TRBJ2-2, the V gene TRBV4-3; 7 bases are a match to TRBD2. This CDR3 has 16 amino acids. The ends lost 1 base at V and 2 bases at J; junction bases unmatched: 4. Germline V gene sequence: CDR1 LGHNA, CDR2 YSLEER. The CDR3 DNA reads TGCGCCAGCAGCCAAGCCCCTAGCGGTAACACCGGGGAGCTGTTTTTT. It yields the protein CASSQAPSGNTGELFF.

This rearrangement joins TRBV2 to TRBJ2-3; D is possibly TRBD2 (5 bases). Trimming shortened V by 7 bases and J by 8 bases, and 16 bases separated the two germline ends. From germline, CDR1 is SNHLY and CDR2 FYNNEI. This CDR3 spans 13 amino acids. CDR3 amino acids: CASMEIAGVTQYF. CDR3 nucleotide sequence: TGTGCCAGCATGGAAATAGCCGGGGTTACGCAGTATTTT.

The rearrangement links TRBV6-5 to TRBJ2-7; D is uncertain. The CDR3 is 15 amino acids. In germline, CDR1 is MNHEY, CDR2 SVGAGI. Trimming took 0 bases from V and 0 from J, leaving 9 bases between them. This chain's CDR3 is CASSYSPVHSYEQYF. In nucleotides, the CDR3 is TGTGCCAGCAGTTACTCACCAGTTCACTCCTACGAGCAGTACTTC.

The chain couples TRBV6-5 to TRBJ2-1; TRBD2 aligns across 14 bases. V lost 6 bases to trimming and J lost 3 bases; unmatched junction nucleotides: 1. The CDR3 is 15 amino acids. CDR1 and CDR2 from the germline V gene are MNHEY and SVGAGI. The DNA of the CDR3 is TGTGCCAGCAGGGGACTAGCGGGAGACTACAATGAGCAGTTCTTC. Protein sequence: CASRGLAGDYNEQFF.

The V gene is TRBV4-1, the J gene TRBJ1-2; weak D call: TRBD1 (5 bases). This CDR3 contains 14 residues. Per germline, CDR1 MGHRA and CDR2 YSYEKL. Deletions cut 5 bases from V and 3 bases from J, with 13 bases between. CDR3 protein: CASSEVGRDYGYTF. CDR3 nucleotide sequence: TGCGCCAGCAGCGAAGTGGGCAGGGACTATGGCTACACCTTC.

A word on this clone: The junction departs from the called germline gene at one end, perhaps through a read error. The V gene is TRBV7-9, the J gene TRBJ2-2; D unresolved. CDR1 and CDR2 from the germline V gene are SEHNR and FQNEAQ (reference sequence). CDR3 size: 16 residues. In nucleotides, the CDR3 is TGTTCCAGCAGCCCCCCGGCGGCCGTGGGCACCGGGGAGCTGTTTTTT. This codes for CSSSPPAAVGTGELFF.

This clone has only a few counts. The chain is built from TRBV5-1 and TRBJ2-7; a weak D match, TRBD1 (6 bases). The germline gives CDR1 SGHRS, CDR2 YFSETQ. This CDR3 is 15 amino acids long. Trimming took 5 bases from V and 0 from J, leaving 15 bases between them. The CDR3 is CASSLGTSTSYEQYF. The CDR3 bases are TGCGCCAGCAGTCTAGGGACAAGTACCTCCTACGAGCAGTACTTC.

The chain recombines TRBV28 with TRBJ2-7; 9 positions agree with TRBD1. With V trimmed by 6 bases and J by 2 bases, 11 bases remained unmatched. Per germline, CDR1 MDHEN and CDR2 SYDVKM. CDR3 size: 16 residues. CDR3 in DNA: TGTGCCAGCAGGCCCTACACAGGGGGCAGTGCCTACGAGCAGTACTTC. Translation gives CASRPYTGGSAYEQYF.

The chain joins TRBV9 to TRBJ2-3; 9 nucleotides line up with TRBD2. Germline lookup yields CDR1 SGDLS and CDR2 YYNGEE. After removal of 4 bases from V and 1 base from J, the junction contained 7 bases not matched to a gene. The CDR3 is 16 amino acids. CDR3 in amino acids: CASSPLAGRGTDTQYF. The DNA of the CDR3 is TGTGCCAGCAGCCCTCTAGCGGGGCGGGGCACAGATACGCAGTATTTT.